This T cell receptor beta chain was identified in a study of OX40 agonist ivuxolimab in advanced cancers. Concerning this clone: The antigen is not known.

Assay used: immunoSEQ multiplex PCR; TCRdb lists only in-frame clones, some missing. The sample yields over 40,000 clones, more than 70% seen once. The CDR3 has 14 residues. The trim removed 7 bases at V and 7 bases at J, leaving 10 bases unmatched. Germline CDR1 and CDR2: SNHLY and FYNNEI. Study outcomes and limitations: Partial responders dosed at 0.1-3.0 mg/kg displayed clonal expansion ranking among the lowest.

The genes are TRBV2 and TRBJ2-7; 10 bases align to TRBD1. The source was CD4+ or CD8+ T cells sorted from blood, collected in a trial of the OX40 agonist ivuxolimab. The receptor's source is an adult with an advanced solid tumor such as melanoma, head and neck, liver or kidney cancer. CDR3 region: CASTRQGAMGEQYF. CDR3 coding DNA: TGTGCCAGCACCCGACAGGGGGCTATGGGGGAGCAGTACTTC.